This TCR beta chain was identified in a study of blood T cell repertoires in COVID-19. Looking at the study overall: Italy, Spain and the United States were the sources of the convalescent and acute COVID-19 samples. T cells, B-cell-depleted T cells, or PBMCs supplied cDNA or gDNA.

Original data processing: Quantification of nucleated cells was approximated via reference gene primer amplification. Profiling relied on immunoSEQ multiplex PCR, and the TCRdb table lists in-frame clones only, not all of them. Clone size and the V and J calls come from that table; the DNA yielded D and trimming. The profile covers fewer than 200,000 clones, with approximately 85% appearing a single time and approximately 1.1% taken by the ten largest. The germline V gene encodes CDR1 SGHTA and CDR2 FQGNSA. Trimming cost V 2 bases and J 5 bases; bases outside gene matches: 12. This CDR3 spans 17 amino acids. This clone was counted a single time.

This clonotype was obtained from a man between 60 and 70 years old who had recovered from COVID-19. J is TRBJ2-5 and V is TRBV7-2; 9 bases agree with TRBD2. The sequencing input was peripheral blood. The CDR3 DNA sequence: TGTGCCAGCAGCTTATTAGGCGGGGGGGAGCAGGGCGAGACCCAGTACTTC. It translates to CASSLLGGGEQGETQYF. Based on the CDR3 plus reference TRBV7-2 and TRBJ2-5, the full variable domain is GAGVSQSPSNKVTEKGKDVELRCDPISGHTALYWYRQSLGQGLEFLIYFQGNSAPDKSGLPSDRFSAERTGGSVSTLTIQRTQQEDSAVYLCASSLLGGGEQGETQYFGPGTRLLVL.